This TCR beta chain was captured by sequencing in a study of blood T cell repertoires in COVID-19. As for the study in general: COVID-19 samples, acute and convalescent, were from the United States, Italy and Spain.

The CDR3 is 13 amino acids. Germline CDR1 is SGHRS and CDR2 is YFSETQ. Trimming shortened V by 1 base and J by 8 bases, and 10 bases separated the two germline ends. Profiling relied on immunoSEQ multiplex PCR, and the TCRdb table lists in-frame clones only, not all of them. Among roughly 280,000 clones listed, about 85% were seen once. The material sequenced was peripheral blood. This receptor was obtained from a man aged 18 to 35 with active or convalescent COVID-19. The chain is built from TRBV5-1 and TRBJ2-1, with a weak D call TRBD2 (6 bases). For the CDR3, the DNA is TGCGCCAGCAGCTTGACTAGCTTCGATGAGCAGTTCTTC. This encodes CASSLTSFDEQFF.